This T cell receptor beta chain was identified during a study of CD8 T cells in Susac syndrome. The CDR3 length is 15 residues. V lost 3 bases and J lost 1, with 13 bases in between. Germline V gene sequence: CDR1 LNHDA, CDR2 SQIVND (reference sequence). With random hexamers, reverse transcription was performed on about 0.45 to 1 ug of RNA. TCRdb ran MiXCR on the immunoSEQ multiplex PCR reads and lists one entry per CDR3 protein. The profile shows some 190,000 distinct CDR3 sequences, roughly 94% of them singletons. The chain has TRBV19 and TRBJ2-7; D is perhaps TRBD2 (5 bases). The sample comprised CD4+ T cells from PBMCs. The receptor was isolated from a human donor in good health. CDR3 DNA: TGTGCCAGTAGTATTCGGACTGGAAAATCCTACGAGCAGTACTTC. This gives the protein CASSIRTGKSYEQYF.